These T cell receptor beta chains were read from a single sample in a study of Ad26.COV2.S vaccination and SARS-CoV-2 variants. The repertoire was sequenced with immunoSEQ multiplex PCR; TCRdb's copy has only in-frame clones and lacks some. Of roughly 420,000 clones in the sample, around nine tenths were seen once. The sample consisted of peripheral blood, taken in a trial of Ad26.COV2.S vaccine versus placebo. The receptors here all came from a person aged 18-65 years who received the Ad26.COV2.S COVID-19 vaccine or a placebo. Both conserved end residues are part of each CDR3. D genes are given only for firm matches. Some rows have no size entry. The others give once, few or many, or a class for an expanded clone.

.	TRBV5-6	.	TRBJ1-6	TGTGCCAGCAGCTTGAACAGGGTGATTTCACCCCTCCACTTT	CASSLNRVISPLHF
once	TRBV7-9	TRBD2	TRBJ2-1	TGTGCCAGCAGCGCCGGACTAGCGGGGAACAATGAGCAGTTCTTC	CASSAGLAGNNEQFF
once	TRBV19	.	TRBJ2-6	TGTGCCAGTAGTGTTCCTCAATCGGGGTCTGGGGCCAACGTCCTGACTTTC	CASSVPQSGSGANVLTF
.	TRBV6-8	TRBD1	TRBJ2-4	TGTGCCAGCAGTGACCGGGACAGGCCCAAAAACATTCAGTACTTC	CASSDRDRPKNIQYF
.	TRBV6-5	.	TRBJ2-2	TGTGCCAGCAGCCGCGGACTGAACACCGGGGAGCTGTTTTTT	CASSRGLNTGELFF
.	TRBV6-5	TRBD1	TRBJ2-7	TGTGCCAGCAGTCACCGGGACAGGGTGGACGAGCAGTACTTC	CASSHRDRVDEQYF
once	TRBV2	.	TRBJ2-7	TGTGCCAGCGTGGGGGAGTCTTCCTACGAGCAGTACTTC	CASVGESSYEQYF
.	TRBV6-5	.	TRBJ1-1	TGTGCCAGCAGGGCGCCGAACACTGAAGCTTTCTTT	CASRAPNTEAFF
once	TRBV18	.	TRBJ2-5	TGTGCCAGCTCACCACCGAACAGCCAAGAGACCCAGTACTTC	CASSPPNSQETQYF
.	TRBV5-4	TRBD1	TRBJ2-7	TGTGCCAGCAGCACCGGGACAGGGGCCTACGAGCAGTACTTC	CASSTGTGAYEQYF
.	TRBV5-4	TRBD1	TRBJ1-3	TGTGCCAGCAGCTACCCGGGACAGGGAAACACCATATATTTT	CASSYPGQGNTIYF
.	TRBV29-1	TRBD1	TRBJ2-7	TGCAGCGTTGAAGATTCTGGGACAGGGCCCTACGAGCAGTACTTC	CSVEDSGTGPYEQYF
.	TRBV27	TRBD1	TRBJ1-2	TGTGCCAGCAGTACCACAGGGGGGTTCTATGGCTACACCTTC	CASSTTGGFYGYTF
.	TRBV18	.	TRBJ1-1	TGTGCCAGCTCACCACCAGGGGGGGTTCGCGCTGAAGCTTTCTTT	CASSPPGGVRAEAFF